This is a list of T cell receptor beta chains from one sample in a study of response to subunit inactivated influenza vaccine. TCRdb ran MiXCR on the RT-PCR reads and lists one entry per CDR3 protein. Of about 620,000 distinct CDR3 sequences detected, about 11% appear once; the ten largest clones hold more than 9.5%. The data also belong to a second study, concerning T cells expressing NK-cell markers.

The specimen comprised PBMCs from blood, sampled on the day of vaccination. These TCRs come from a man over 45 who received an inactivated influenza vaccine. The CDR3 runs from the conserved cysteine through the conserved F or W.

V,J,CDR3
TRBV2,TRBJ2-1,CASSEIGGDQFF
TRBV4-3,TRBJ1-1,CASSPTLTLNTEAFF
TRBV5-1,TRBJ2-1,CASSSATGQGLYNEQFF
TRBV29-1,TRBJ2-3,CSARAGRGKDTQYF
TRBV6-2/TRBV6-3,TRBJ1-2,CASSYSGPTVSCF
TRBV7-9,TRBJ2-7,CASSSDTGNPNEQYF
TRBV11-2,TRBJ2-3,CASSLVGSPDTQYF
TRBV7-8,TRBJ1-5,CASSLAGGRNQPQHF
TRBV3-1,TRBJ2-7,CASSHRPSETYEQYF
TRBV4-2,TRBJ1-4,CASSQDRGGINEKLFF
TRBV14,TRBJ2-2,CASSPGQLRTGELFF
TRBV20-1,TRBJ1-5,CSASPGSDSNQPQHF
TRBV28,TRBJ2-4,CASNLGNIQYF
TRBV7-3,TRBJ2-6,CASSSRNGANVLTF
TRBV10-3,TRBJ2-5,CAIRGTLQETQYF
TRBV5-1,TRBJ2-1,CASSLVGFEEQFF
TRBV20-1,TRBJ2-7,CSAEDLTGGLYEQYF
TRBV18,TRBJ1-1,CASSPGQLTTEAFF